This TCR beta chain originates from a study of beta chain features in type 1 diabetes. Whole-study context: Across all samples, over 85 million sorted cells were examined. Points from the study as a whole: Patients' naive, central memory and regulatory TCRB repertoires appeared more alike than those of healthy donors.

Only a few counts were recorded for this clone. The antigen remains undetermined. The authors sorted CD4+ naive, central memory, regulatory and stem cell-like memory cells via CD45RO/CCR7/CD25/CD127/CD95/CD27. The CDR3 covers 15 residues. The germline V gene has CDR1 SNHLY and CDR2 FYNNEI. The ends lost 5 bases at V and 6 bases at J; junction bases unmatched: 9. Expressed TCRB transcripts were sequenced, since all the RNA that had been isolated was reverse transcribed. Data came from immunoSEQ multiplex PCR; TCRdb stores just in-frame clones and leaves some out. The sample records 970,000 or so clones, about a sixth being singletons.

The receptor was derived from a young woman in good health. V is TRBV2 and J is TRBJ2-1; 8 bases align to TRBD2. The sample was naive CD4+ T cells from blood. The CDR3 DNA follows: TGTGCCAGCAGTCGTGCCTTAGCGGGAAGCAATGAGCAGTTCTTC. Translating gives CASSRALAGSNEQFF.